A selection of T cell receptor beta chains follows, all from one sample in a study of early T cells in non-severe SARS-CoV-2 infection. A single record per CDR3 protein comes from TCRdb applying MiXCR to the 5' RACE reads. The sample includes roughly 93,000 distinct CDR3 sequences, over 12% of them seen just once. The sequenced sample consisted of whole blood. The receptors stem from an adult who was a healthcare worker with PCR-confirmed SARS-CoV-2 infection or an uninfected control (not recorded which). CDR3s include the opening cysteine and the closing phenylalanine or tryptophan. The D gene is left open where the match is weak. Rows give clone size only sometimes, using once, few, many, or a class for an expanded clone.

D gene | clone size | J gene | V gene | CDR3 protein | CDR3 DNA
TRBD2 | few | TRBJ2-3 | TRBV11-2 | CASSLDGGGAGDTQYF | TGTGCCAGCAGCTTAGATGGCGGGGGGGCAGGAGATACGCAGTATTTT
NA | many | TRBJ1-6 | TRBV24-1 | CATSLGNSPLHF | TGTGCCACCAGTCTTGGGAATTCACCCCTCCACTTT
NA | NA | TRBJ2-3 | TRBV28 | CASTSLLGQRGDTQYF | TGTGCCAGCACCAGTCTCCTGGGACAAAGAGGAGATACGCAGTATTTT
TRBD1 | many | TRBJ1-1 | TRBV30 | CAWRPTPTGTNTEAFF | TGTGCCTGGAGGCCTACTCCGACAGGGACGAACACTGAAGCTTTCTTT
NA | NA | TRBJ1-3 | TRBV5-5 | CASRTQHSGNTIYF | TGTGCCAGCAGAACACAGCACTCTGGAAACACCATATATTTT
NA | NA | TRBJ2-3 | TRBV3-1 | CASGRGLNADTQYF | TGTGCCAGCGGGCGGGGCCTAAATGCAGATACGCAGTATTTT
NA | NA | TRBJ1-6 | TRBV12-3/TRBV12-4 | CASSFGFGNSPLHF | TGTGCCAGCAGTTTCGGTTTCGGTAATTCACCCCTCCACTTT
NA | NA | TRBJ1-4 | TRBV20-1 | CSARQTNEKLFF | TGCAGTGCTAGACAGACTAATGAAAAACTGTTTTTT
NA | few | TRBJ1-1 | TRBV7-8 | CASSLVSGMRNTEAFF | TGTGCCAGCAGCTTAGTGTCAGGGATGAGGAACACTGAAGCTTTCTTT
NA | NA | TRBJ1-1 | TRBV12-3/TRBV12-4 | CASSPRPVPTEAFF | TGTGCCAGCAGTCCTCGGCCCGTTCCCACTGAAGCTTTCTTT
NA | few | TRBJ2-2 | TRBV6-2/TRBV6-3 | CASSTGWTGELFF | TGTGCCAGCAGTACAGGGTGGACCGGGGAGCTGTTTTTT
TRBD1 | few | TRBJ1-2 | TRBV5-1 | CASSYSGTANYGYTF | TGCGCCAGCAGCTACTCCGGGACAGCTAACTATGGCTACACCTTC
NA | few | TRBJ2-5 | TRBV5-1 | CASSGGTPNIQETQYF | TGCGCCAGCAGCGGCGGGACACCCAACATCCAAGAGACCCAGTACTTC
NA | many | TRBJ2-2 | TRBV2 | CASSRDNFGSGELFF | TGTGCCAGCAGCCGGGACAATTTTGGGTCCGGGGAGCTGTTTTTT
NA | many | TRBJ1-1 | TRBV3-1 | CASSPINVWGTEAFF | TGTGCCAGCAGCCCCATCAATGTTTGGGGCACTGAAGCTTTCTTT
NA | NA | TRBJ2-3 | TRBV5-5 | CATSFLDGASDTQYF | TGTGCCACCAGCTTTCTGGACGGGGCCTCAGATACGCAGTATTTT
NA | NA | TRBJ1-5 | TRBV6-6 | CASSYSRDQPQHF | TGTGCCAGCAGTTACTCGAGGGATCAGCCCCAGCATTTT
NA | many | TRBJ2-5 | TRBV6-5 | CASSSRVIETQYF | TGTGCCAGCAGCTCCAGGGTAATCGAGACCCAGTACTTC
TRBD1 | many | TRBJ2-4 | TRBV12-3/TRBV12-4 | CASRGGQEVIQYF | TGTGCCAGCAGAGGGGGACAGGAGGTAATTCAGTACTTC
NA | few | TRBJ2-2 | TRBV3-1 | CASKEGMNTGELFF | TGTGCCAGCAAGGAGGGGATGAACACCGGGGAGCTGTTTTTT
NA | NA | TRBJ1-1 | TRBV28 | CASSPKHLNTEAFF | TGTGCCAGCAGTCCTAAGCACTTGAACACTGAAGCTTTCTTT
TRBD2 | few | TRBJ2-2 | TRBV4-2 | CASSLETSGGSGELFF | TGTGCCAGCAGCCTTGAAACTAGCGGCGGTTCCGGGGAGCTGTTTTTT
TRBD2 | few | TRBJ2-1 | TRBV6-2/TRBV6-3 | CASTPRTSRYNEQFF | TGTGCCAGCACTCCCAGGACTAGCCGGTACAATGAGCAGTTCTTC
NA | NA | TRBJ2-3 | TRBV12-3/TRBV12-4 | CASSFGQVTDTQYF | TGTGCCAGCAGTTTTGGGCAGGTCACAGATACGCAGTATTTT
TRBD1 | few | TRBJ1-5 | TRBV9 | CASSPTTGANQPQHF | TGTGCCAGCAGCCCGACGACAGGGGCGAATCAGCCCCAGCATTTT
TRBD2 | few | TRBJ2-3 | TRBV14 | CASSQGLAAQYF | TGTGCCAGCAGCCAAGGACTAGCGGCGCAGTATTTT
NA | NA | TRBJ1-3 | TRBV11-2 | CASSLAGSASGNTIYF | TGTGCCAGCAGCTTAGCCGGTAGTGCCTCAGGAAACACCATATATTTT
NA | many | TRBJ2-1 | TRBV19 | CASSRRQDSYNEQFF | TGTGCCAGTAGTAGAAGACAGGACTCCTACAATGAGCAGTTCTTC
NA | few | TRBJ2-5 | TRBV6-6 | CASSPPGTKTQYF | TGTGCCAGCAGCCCCCCTGGGACGAAGACCCAGTACTTC
NA | NA | TRBJ1-3 | TRBV11-2 | CASSLMAFSGNTIYF | TGTGCCAGCAGCTTAATGGCTTTCTCTGGAAACACCATATATTTT
NA | few | TRBJ1-1 | TRBV2 | CASSEEGSRVTEAFF | TGTGCCAGCAGTGAAGAGGGTTCGCGTGTCACTGAAGCTTTCTTT